Listed here are 22 T cell receptor beta chains from one sample, sequenced in a study of glioma-infiltrating T cells after dendritic cell vaccination. Sequencing was performed with immunoSEQ multiplex PCR; in TCRdb, only in-frame clones are kept and a portion is missing. Of fewer than 40,000 clones detected, 85% to 95% appear once; the ten largest clones hold roughly 2.3%. The source material was blood, sampled before dendritic cell vaccination. The origin of the receptors is a human donor with glioblastoma.

This clone was observed a single time. CDR3 in amino acids: CASSSWGDTEAFF. CDR3 nucleotide sequence: TGTGCCAGCAGCTCCTGGGGGGACACTGAAGCTTTCTTT. The chain uses TRBV5-4 and TRBJ1-1; tentative D call: TRBD1 (5 bases). The CDR3 is made up of 13 amino acids. Deletions cut 3 bases from V and 3 bases from J, with 9 bases between. CDR1 is SGHNT and CDR2 is YYREEE in the germline V gene (reference sequence).

This clone has just one count. The genes are TRBV6-5 and TRBJ1-1; D may be TRBD1 (5 bases). This CDR3 comprises 15 residues. The germline gives CDR1 MNHEY, CDR2 SVGAGI. Trimming pared 2 bases from V and 1 base from J, leaving 11 bases between. This CDR3 is CASSYHQGKNTEAFF. The CDR3 region has the DNA TGTGCCAGCAGTTACCACCAGGGTAAGAACACTGAAGCTTTCTTT.

This clone was picked up one time. The gene calls are TRBV6-5 and TRBJ1-2, with D unclear. The germline V and J ends were trimmed by 0 bases and 2 bases, with 10 bases remaining between them. Germline V lookup: CDR1 MNHEY, CDR2 SVGAGI. This CDR3 comprises 15 residues. The CDR3 reads CASSYSRQLNYGYTF. In DNA, the CDR3 is TGTGCCAGCAGTTACTCGAGGCAGCTAAACTATGGCTACACCTTC.

The rearrangement links TRBV6-1 to TRBJ1-1; D possibly corresponds to TRBD1 (5 bases). The V and J ends lost 4 bases and 4 bases respectively, with 16 bases between them. The CDR3 is 15 residues long. The V gene's germline CDR1 is MNHNS and CDR2 SASEGT. This CDR3 is CASSGTAGWSTEAFF. The CDR3 DNA is TGTGCCAGCAGTGGTACGGCAGGGTGGTCCACTGAAGCTTTCTTT.

The chain combines TRBV18 with TRBJ2-7; 10 bases map to TRBD1. CDR3 length: 15 residues. CDR1 and CDR2 from the germline V gene are KGHSH and LQKENI. Losses at the gene ends were 6 bases for V and 4 bases for J; bases not matched to a gene: 9. CDR3 region: CASSTGGAVMYEQYF. CDR3 DNA sequence: TGTGCCAGCTCGACAGGGGGCGCAGTGATGTACGAGCAGTACTTC.

This clone was seen only once. This chain's CDR3 is CASSRTRIGGVDEQFF. The CDR3 nucleotides are TGTGCCAGCAGCCGAACCCGGATTGGCGGGGTGGATGAGCAGTTCTTC. V gene TRBV7-9 combines with J gene TRBJ2-1; the D gene is possibly TRBD2 (6 bases). CDR3 length: 16 residues. V was clipped by 5 bases and J by 8 bases, with 22 bases between them. Germline-derived CDR1 and CDR2 are SEHNR and FQNEAQ (reference sequence).

V is TRBV4-1 and J is TRBJ1-5, with D maybe TRBD1 (5 bases). V was trimmed by 2 bases and J by 1 base, leaving 12 bases between them. CDR1 MGHRA and CDR2 YSYEKL come from the germline V gene. The CDR3 consists of 16 residues. The CDR3 nucleotides read TGCGCCAGCAGCCAATTCTGGGGCGTGAGCAATCAGCCCCAGCATTTT. As protein: CASSQFWGVSNQPQHF.

The chain recombines TRBV10-3 with TRBJ2-3; D remains unclear. CDR1 is ENHRY, CDR2 SYGVKD, per germline. Trimming took 2 bases from V and 0 from J, leaving 6 bases between them. The CDR3 runs to 14 residues. CDR3 coding DNA: TGTGCCATCAGTGAGGGAGCAAGCACAGATACGCAGTATTTT. It is translated as CAISEGASTDTQYF.

The J gene is TRBJ1-6, the V gene TRBV7-9, with D tentatively TRBD1 (5 bases). The ends were cut back, 1 base at V and 7 bases at J, with 8 bases in the middle. There are 14 residues in the CDR3. Per germline, CDR1 SEHNR and CDR2 FQNEAQ (reference sequence). Here the CDR3 reads CASSLVSGNSPLHF. In nucleotides, the CDR3 is TGTGCCAGCAGCTTAGTGTCAGGGAATTCACCCCTCCACTTT.

The V call is TRBV6-6, the J call TRBJ2-1; a weak D match, TRBD2 (5 bases). V gave up 9 bases and J gave up 8 bases, with 17 bases separating them. The germline gives CDR1 MNHNY, CDR2 SVGAGI (reference sequence). CDR3 length equals 13 residues. The CDR3 DNA follows: TGTGCCAGTCGTCTTCTGACTACCCATGAGCAGTTCTTC. The encoded protein is CASRLLTTHEQFF.

The chain is built from TRBV4-1 and TRBJ1-2; D gene unclear. The V end lost 6 bases, the J end lost 2 bases, and 10 bases lay between the germline ends. The CDR3 covers 13 residues. The germline V gene encodes CDR1 MGHRA and CDR2 YSYEKL. Here the CDR3 DNA reads TGCGCCAGCAGTCGGGGATCGAACTATGGCTACACCTTC. It codes for CASSRGSNYGYTF.

This chain links TRBV6-5 with TRBJ2-1; 10 bases fit TRBD1. V gave up 6 bases and J gave up 5 bases; unmatched junction bases: 7. The CDR3 spans 15 residues. Germline V gene data show CDR1 as MNHEY and CDR2 as SVGAGI. CDR3: CASSRDRGVHNEQFF. In DNA form, the CDR3 reads TGTGCCAGCAGCCGGGACAGGGGAGTCCACAATGAGCAGTTCTTC.

V is TRBV4-1 and J is TRBJ1-2; 7 positions agree with TRBD1. This CDR3 contains 16 residues. The germline gives CDR1 MGHRA, CDR2 YSYEKL. J gave up 6 bases and V 3 bases, and 13 bases lay outside the gene matches. CDR3: CASSQPTGNLPHGYTF. CDR3 sequence (DNA): TGCGCCAGCAGCCAGCCGACAGGGAATCTTCCCCATGGCTACACCTTC.

The chain joins TRBV5-1 to TRBJ2-7; D might be TRBD1 (5 bases). The V end lost 0 bases, the J end lost 2 bases, and 12 bases lay between the germline ends. Germline V CDR1 and CDR2: SGHRS, YFSETQ. This CDR3 is 15 amino acids long. Here the CDR3 DNA reads TGCGCCAGCAGCTTGGGCCAGGGCCGAGCCTACGAGCAGTACTTC. Its translation: CASSLGQGRAYEQYF.

This chain joins TRBV13 and TRBJ2-5, with TRBD2 matching over 8 bases. The DNA end is a closer match to TRBJ2-7, so the J assignment may be wrong. CDR3 length: 15 residues. Germline CDR1 PRHDT, CDR2 FYEKMQ (reference sequence). The DNA for the CDR3 is TGTGCCAGCAGAAGCCTGGCGGGGGGATACTACGAGCAGTACTTC. Protein: CASRSLAGGYYEQYF.

The chain uses TRBV10-2 and TRBJ2-7; TRBD2 matches at 10 bases. The CDR3 consists of 14 residues. The V segment lost 4 bases and the J segment 6 bases; nucleotides outside the gene matches: 6. Per germline, CDR1 WSHSY and CDR2 SAAADI. In DNA, the CDR3 is TGCGCCAGCAGTGTGGCTAGCGGGGGTGGCGAGCAGTACTTC. Its protein is CASSVASGGGEQYF.

This chain uses TRBV11-3 with TRBJ2-5; D is uncertain. Trimming removed 5 bases at V and 11 bases at J, with 15 bases between. Germline V gene lookup returns CDR1 SGHNT and CDR2 YENEEA. This CDR3 comprises 12 residues. The CDR3 DNA reads TGTGCCAGCAGCATCATATTGCGAACGCAGTACTTC. Protein: CASSIILRTQYF.

The chain has TRBV6-5 and TRBJ1-2; a possible D gene is TRBD1 (6 bases). This CDR3 has 13 residues. Germline CDR1 reads MNHEY; CDR2 reads SVGAGI. Trimming took 7 bases from V and 2 from J, leaving 11 bases between them. CDR3 sequence: CASKTGSNYGYTF. The CDR3 DNA follows: TGTGCCAGCAAAACAGGGTCCAACTATGGCTACACCTTC.

This clone was counted a single time. The chain carries TRBV7-7 and TRBJ2-5; D is perhaps TRBD2 (6 bases). The germline V gene has CDR1 SSHAT and CDR2 FNYEAQ (reference sequence). Trimming took off 5 bases at V and 2 bases at J, with 18 bases between the two ends. The CDR3 runs to 16 residues. The CDR3: CASSLGRTIQQETQYF. CDR3 in DNA: TGTGCCAGCAGCCTTGGGAGGACAATACAACAAGAGACCCAGTACTTC. Full variable domain (remainder filled in from reference TRBV7-7 and TRBJ2-5): GAGVSQSPRYKVTKRGQDVTLRCDPISSHATLYWYQQALGQGPEFLTYFNYEAQPDKSGLPSDRFSAERPEGSISTLTIQRTEQRDSAMYRCASSLGRTIQQETQYFGPGTRLLVL.

This chain links TRBV9 with TRBJ2-1, with 13 bases that match TRBD2. The germline gives CDR1 SGDLS, CDR2 YYNGEE. Trimming at V came to 0 bases and at J to 4 bases, leaving 1 base not matched to a gene. This CDR3 has 16 amino acids. CDR3 sequence: CASSVGLAGGYNEQFF. DNA for the CDR3: TGTGCCAGCAGCGTAGGACTAGCGGGGGGATACAATGAGCAGTTCTTC.

The chain joins TRBV19 to TRBJ1-4; D remains ambiguous. The CDR3 length is 13 residues. V lost 5 bases and J lost 7, with 11 bases in between. The germline gives CDR1 LNHDA, CDR2 SQIVND (reference sequence). The CDR3 nucleotides read TGTGCCAGTAGTGGAGGGTTCCGTGAAAAACTGTTTTTT. It translates to CASSGGFREKLFF.

The chain couples TRBV7-9 to TRBJ1-2; 8 bases are shared with TRBD1. Trimming took 4 bases from V and 8 from J; bases not matched to a gene: 6. CDR1 is SEHNR, CDR2 FQNEAQ, per germline (reference sequence). The CDR3 runs 13 residues. The CDR3 region is CASSSGQAHGYTF. The CDR3 DNA follows: TGTGCCAGCAGCTCGGGACAGGCACACGGCTACACCTTC.